This is a list of T cell receptor beta chains from one sample in a study of sequential checkpoint blockade in melanoma. This table comes from immunoSEQ multiplex PCR, and its TCRdb copy is limited to in-frame clones, with some not included. Of approximately 3,600 clones in the sample, roughly three fifths were seen once. Material: CD8+ T cells sorted from blood (inferred from file names), obtained from a patient given nivolumab and ipilimumab in sequence. These receptor sequences come from a human donor with melanoma. Each CDR3 is given with its conserved first and last residue. Each record gives: J gene, D gene, clone size, V gene, CDR3 length, CDR3 DNA, CDR3 protein. The D gene is left open where the match is weak. The listing skips clone size in some rows; elsewhere it reads once, few, many or a size class.

J: TRBJ1-2; D: TRBD1; size: few; V: TRBV5-5; length: 16; DNA: TGTGCCAGCAGCTTGGCAGGGGGCTATCCTAACTATGGCTACACCTTC; CDR3: CASSLAGGYPNYGYTF
J: TRBJ2-1; D: -; size: -; V: TRBV9; length: 13; DNA: TGTGCCAGCAGCGTATCAGGGGGAGGAGAGCAGTTCTTC; CDR3: CASSVSGGGEQFF
J: TRBJ2-7; D: -; size: -; V: TRBV2; length: 14; DNA: TGTGCCAGCAGCCTTTTCGGCGGATCCTACGAGCAGTACTTC; CDR3: CASSLFGGSYEQYF
J: TRBJ2-2; D: TRBD2; size: -; V: TRBV28; length: 19; DNA: TGTGCCAGCAGTTCCCCCGCCGGGAGGGCCCGGATTGGAACCGGGGAGCTGTTTTTT; CDR3: CASSSPAGRARIGTGELFF
J: TRBJ2-1; D: TRBD2; size: few; V: TRBV30; length: 13; DNA: TGTGCCTGGAGCCGGGGGGGGACGGATGAGCAGTTCTTC; CDR3: CAWSRGGTDEQFF
J: TRBJ1-2; D: TRBD1; size: -; V: TRBV15; length: 14; DNA: TGTGCCACCAGCAGAGACTGGGACAGGGGCGGCTACACCTTC; CDR3: CATSRDWDRGGYTF
J: TRBJ2-7; D: TRBD1; size: -; V: TRBV28; length: 14; DNA: TGTGCCAGCAGTTCGTCACAGGGGGCGAAAGAGCAGTACTTC; CDR3: CASSSSQGAKEQYF
J: TRBJ2-1; D: -; size: -; V: TRBV13; length: 16; DNA: TGTGCCAGCAGCTTAAGTGCCCTGAGCTCCTACAATGAGCAGTTCTTC; CDR3: CASSLSALSSYNEQFF
J: TRBJ2-7; D: -; size: medium-sized; V: TRBV5-6; length: 14; DNA: TGTGCCAGCAGCTTGCGAGACAGGCCCTACGAGCAGTACTTC; CDR3: CASSLRDRPYEQYF
J: TRBJ2-1; D: -; size: -; V: TRBV9; length: 15; DNA: TGTGCCAGCAGCCCGGAGGCCGGGACATGGAATGAGCAGTTCTTC; CDR3: CASSPEAGTWNEQFF
J: TRBJ2-1; D: TRBD1; size: -; V: TRBV2; length: 15; DNA: TGTGCCAGCAACCGACAGGGGAGTCCCTACAATGAGCAGTTCTTC; CDR3: CASNRQGSPYNEQFF
J: TRBJ2-1; D: -; size: -; V: TRBV18; length: 18; DNA: TGTGCCAGCTCACCACCAGGAGGAGAACCAGGTAGGCGCAATGAGCAGTTCTTC; CDR3: CASSPPGGEPGRRNEQFF
J: TRBJ1-1; D: -; size: -; V: TRBV27; length: 16; DNA: TGTGCCAGCAGTTCCGGGTATGTGGGGCAGTACACTGAAGCTTTCTTT; CDR3: CASSSGYVGQYTEAFF
J: TRBJ2-7; D: TRBD1; size: -; V: TRBV9; length: 13; DNA: TGTGCCAGCAGCGAGGGGACAGGGGACGAGCAGTACTTC; CDR3: CASSEGTGDEQYF
J: TRBJ1-2; D: -; size: many; V: TRBV7-6; length: 12; DNA: TGTGCCAGCAGCTTAGCGCAGTATGGCTACACCTTC; CDR3: CASSLAQYGYTF
J: TRBJ2-7; D: -; size: -; V: TRBV5-6; length: 13; DNA: TGTGCCAGCAGCCAGGTGGGGGGCTACGAGCAGTACTTC; CDR3: CASSQVGGYEQYF
J: TRBJ2-1; D: TRBD2; size: -; V: TRBV4-3; length: 16; DNA: TGCGCCAGCAGCCAACAATCTAGCGGGGCCTACAATGAGCAGTTCTTC; CDR3: CASSQQSSGAYNEQFF
J: TRBJ1-2; D: -; size: -; V: TRBV5-5; length: 12; DNA: TGTGCCAGCAGCGCCCACAGGGACGGCTACACCTTC; CDR3: CASSAHRDGYTF
J: TRBJ2-7; D: TRBD2; size: -; V: TRBV27; length: 14; DNA: TGTGCCAGCAGTTTCCGGGGGGAGATCTACGAGCAGTACTTC; CDR3: CASSFRGEIYEQYF
J: TRBJ2-7; D: TRBD2; size: -; V: TRBV10-2; length: 18; DNA: TGCGCCAGCAGTGAGTCGACTAGCGGGGACCTAAACTCCTACGAGCAGTACTTC; CDR3: CASSESTSGDLNSYEQYF
J: TRBJ1-5; D: -; size: few; V: TRBV19; length: 15; DNA: TGTGCCAGTAGTATCCAGACTACTAGCAATCAGCCCCAGCATTTT; CDR3: CASSIQTTSNQPQHF
J: TRBJ1-5; D: -; size: -; V: TRBV6-1; length: 14; DNA: TGTGCCAGCAGTGAGGCGGTTGATAATCAGCCCCAGCATTTT; CDR3: CASSEAVDNQPQHF
J: TRBJ2-7; D: -; size: -; V: TRBV4-2; length: 12; DNA: TGTGCCAGCAGCCCTACCCCCTACGAGCAGTACTTC; CDR3: CASSPTPYEQYF
J: TRBJ2-1; D: -; size: once; V: TRBV5-1; length: 16; DNA: TGCGCCAGCAGCCGCGAGAGGGGGGGAACCTACAATGAGCAGTTCTTC; CDR3: CASSRERGGTYNEQFF
J: TRBJ2-1; D: TRBD2; size: -; V: TRBV4-3; length: 15; DNA: TGCGCCAGCAGCCCCGGACTAGCGGAATACAATGAGCAGTTCTTC; CDR3: CASSPGLAEYNEQFF
J: TRBJ1-1; D: -; size: -; V: TRBV28; length: 17; DNA: TGTGCCAGCAGTCCCGCGGGAACAGGTTCTCTGAACACTGAAGCTTTCTTT; CDR3: CASSPAGTGSLNTEAFF
J: TRBJ2-7; D: -; size: -; V: TRBV6-1; length: 11; DNA: TGTGCCAGCAGTGGAGCCTACGAGCAGTACTTC; CDR3: CASSGAYEQYF
J: TRBJ1-1; D: -; size: -; V: TRBV5-1; length: 16; DNA: TGCGCCAGCAGCGAGGGACATAAGGCTATGAACACTGAAGCTTTCTTT; CDR3: CASSEGHKAMNTEAFF
J: TRBJ1-5; D: TRBD1; size: few; V: TRBV7-6; length: 15; DNA: TGTGCCAGCAGCTTGGGGACAGGGGCCAATCAGCCCCAGCATTTT; CDR3: CASSLGTGANQPQHF
J: TRBJ2-3; D: TRBD2; size: few; V: TRBV7-2; length: 15; DNA: TGTGCCAGTAAGAGCGGGATTATATTCACAGATACGCAGTATTTT; CDR3: CASKSGIIFTDTQYF
J: TRBJ2-7; D: -; size: -; V: TRBV27; length: 13; DNA: TGTGCCAGTGGGGACATAAGCTCCTACGAGCAGTACTTC; CDR3: CASGDISSYEQYF
J: TRBJ1-1; D: -; size: -; V: TRBV15; length: 14; DNA: TGTGCCACCAGCAGTCCGGGACTGGGGACTGAAGCTTTCTTT; CDR3: CATSSPGLGTEAFF
J: TRBJ2-7; D: -; size: medium-sized; V: TRBV19; length: 13; DNA: TGTGCCAGTAGTATAGGGCCGACCTACGAGCAGTACTTC; CDR3: CASSIGPTYEQYF
J: TRBJ2-7; D: TRBD2; size: -; V: TRBV9; length: 14; DNA: TGTGCCAGCAGCGCGGGGGGAGGGCAGTACGAGCAGTACTTC; CDR3: CASSAGGGQYEQYF
J: TRBJ2-7; D: TRBD1; size: -; V: TRBV9; length: 16; DNA: TGTGCCAGCAGCGAGGCTTCAGGGGGCCTATCCTACGAGCAGTACTTC; CDR3: CASSEASGGLSYEQYF